The entry below describes one T cell receptor beta chain. This specimen belongs to a study of molecular identifiers for immune sequencing clone quantification. For the study at large: With replicates, the RNA of around 20,000 or 100,000 naive CD8 cells was split five ways and four were sequenced.

TCRdb independently ran MiXCR on the PCR reads; one entry per CDR3 protein. The sample has hundreds of thousands of distinct CDR3 sequences, roughly a quarter seen once. Germline V lookup: CDR1 SEHNR, CDR2 FQNEAQ (reference sequence). CDR3 length equals 13 residues. V was clipped by 5 bases and J by 3 bases, with 11 bases between them. The chain carries TRBV7-9 and TRBJ2-7; D may match TRBD1 or TRBD2 (6 bases each). The receptor was isolated from a human donor in good health. Some libraries in this study had Jurkat cell RNA spiked in. The specimen sequenced was naive CD8+ T cells from blood, with Jurkat cell RNA spiked in. The subset: FACS-sorted CD8+CD4-CCR7+CD45RA+ naive T cells. CDR3 DNA sequence: TGTGCCAGCAGCGGGGGCGGGATCTACGAGCAGTACTTC. Translating gives CASSGGGIYEQYF.